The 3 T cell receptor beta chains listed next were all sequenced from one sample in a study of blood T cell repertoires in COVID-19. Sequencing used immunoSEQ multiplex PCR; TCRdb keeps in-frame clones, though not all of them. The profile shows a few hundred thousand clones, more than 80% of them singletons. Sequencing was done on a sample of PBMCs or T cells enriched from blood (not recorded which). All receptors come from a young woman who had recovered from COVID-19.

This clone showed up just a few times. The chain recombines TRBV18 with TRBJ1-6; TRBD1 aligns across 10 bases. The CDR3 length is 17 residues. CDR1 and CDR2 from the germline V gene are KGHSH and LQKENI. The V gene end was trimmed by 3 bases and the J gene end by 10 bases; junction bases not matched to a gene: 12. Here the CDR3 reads CASSPLTGTGDRSPLHF. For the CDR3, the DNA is TGTGCCAGCTCACCTTTAACCGGGACAGGGGATAGATCACCCCTCCACTTT.

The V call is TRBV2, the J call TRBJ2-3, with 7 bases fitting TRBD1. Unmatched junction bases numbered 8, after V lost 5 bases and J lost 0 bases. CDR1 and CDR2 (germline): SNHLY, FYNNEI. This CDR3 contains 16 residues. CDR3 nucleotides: TGTGCCAGCAGTCTAAGGACAGGAGACAGCACAGATACGCAGTATTTT. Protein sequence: CASSLRTGDSTDTQYF.

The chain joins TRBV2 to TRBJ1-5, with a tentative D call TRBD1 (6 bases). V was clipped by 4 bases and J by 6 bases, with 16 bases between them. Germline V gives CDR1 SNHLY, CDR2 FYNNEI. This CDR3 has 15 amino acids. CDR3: CASSADQGTAQPQHF. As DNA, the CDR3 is TGTGCCAGCAGTGCAGATCAGGGGACCGCTCAGCCCCAGCATTTT.